The 23 T cell receptor beta chains below come from one sample, sequenced in a study of beta chain features in type 1 diabetes. Sequencing targeted expressed TCRB transcripts, as all isolated RNA had been reverse transcribed. Method: immunoSEQ multiplex PCR; TCRdb's copy keeps in-frame clones and lacks some. The sample gives roughly 150,000 clones, approximately 10% of which show up once; approximately 2% is in the top ten. The sequencing sample was made of central memory CD4+ T cells from blood. These receptors originate from a man between 18 and 35 years old in good health.

In its sample, this clone was seen a few times. The chain employs TRBV6-5 and TRBJ2-2; D is undetermined. V was pared by 7 bases and J by 2 bases, with 11 bases between. There are 14 residues in the CDR3. CDR1 MNHEY and CDR2 SVGAGI come from the germline V gene. Here the CDR3 reads CASINAVNTGELFF. For the CDR3, the DNA is TGTGCCAGCATCAACGCGGTAAACACCGGGGAGCTGTTTTTT.

Of note for this clone: This sample also contains other DNA sequences that code for the same CDR3. The chain has TRBV7-2 and TRBJ2-2; TRBD2 is a possible D gene (5 bases). The CDR3 contains 15 residues. Trimming took 5 bases from V and 2 from J, leaving 12 bases between them. Germline V CDR1 and CDR2: SGHTA, FQGNSA. The CDR3 sequence: CASSPTGTNTGELFF. The CDR3 nucleotides are TGTGCCAGCAGCCCCACGGGAACTAACACCGGGGAGCTGTTTTTT.

The chain uses TRBV7-8 and TRBJ2-3, with TRBD1 identical over 7 bases. The CDR3 has 17 amino acids. The V and J ends lost 0 bases and 0 bases, in that order; junction bases with no gene match: 6. The V gene's germline CDR1 is SGHVS and CDR2 FQNEAQ. The CDR3 bases are TGTGCCAGCAGCTTAGCGGTCGGGACAGCTAGCACAGATACGCAGTATTTT. Its translation is CASSLAVGTASTDTQYF.

In its sample, this clone was seen a few times. J is TRBJ2-1 and V is TRBV5-1, with TRBD2 matching 7 bases. The CDR3 loop spans 15 amino acids. After removal of 4 bases from V and 7 bases from J, the junction contained 11 bases not matched to a gene. Germline CDR1 reads SGHRS; CDR2 reads YFSETQ. CDR3 sequence reads: CASSAMAGEGNEQFF. The CDR3 coding sequence is TGCGCCAGCAGCGCAATGGCGGGAGAGGGGAATGAGCAGTTCTTC.

There are a few counts of this clone. The V call is TRBV27, the J call TRBJ1-2; tentative D call: TRBD1 (6 bases). The CDR3 loop spans 15 amino acids. The germline gives CDR1 MNHEY, CDR2 SMNVEV (reference sequence). V was trimmed by 2 bases and J by 3 bases, leaving 13 bases between them. This chain's CDR3 is CASSLVWGGHYGYTF. Written as DNA, the CDR3 is TGTGCCAGCAGTTTAGTTTGGGGGGGCCACTATGGCTACACCTTC.

This clone was observed a handful of times. The J gene is TRBJ1-3, the V gene TRBV28; D is undetermined. This CDR3 region has 15 residues. Per germline, CDR1 MDHEN and CDR2 SYDVKM. The V gene lost 3 bases and the J gene lost 0 bases, with 9 bases spanning the gap. CDR3 in amino acids: CASSFTAFSGNTIYF. In DNA form, the CDR3 reads TGTGCCAGCAGTTTTACAGCCTTCTCTGGAAACACCATATATTTT.

In DNA form, the CDR3 reads TGTGCCAGCAGCTCCCGAGAGACCCAGTACTTC. It encodes CASSSRETQYF. The J gene is TRBJ2-5, the V gene TRBV5-4; no reliable D call. Trimming stripped 3 bases from V and 4 bases from J, with 4 bases between. Germline V gene data show CDR1 as SGHNT and CDR2 as YYREEE (reference sequence). The CDR3 extends over 11 amino acids.

This clone was counted a few times. The chain joins TRBV4-1 to TRBJ1-5; TRBD1 might be the D (6 bases). The CDR3 has 15 residues. Germline V gives CDR1 MGHRA, CDR2 YSYEKL. V lost 0 bases, J lost 7 bases, and 13 bases lay in between. CDR3 protein: CASSQDGGGWQPQHF. In DNA, the CDR3 is TGCGCCAGCAGCCAAGACGGCGGGGGCTGGCAGCCCCAGCATTTT.

Only a few counts were recorded for this clone. The chain combines TRBV5-5 with TRBJ1-6; 8 positions agree with TRBD1. The CDR3 covers 15 residues. The trim removed 2 bases at V and 7 bases at J, leaving 5 bases unmatched. Germline values: CDR1 SGHKS, CDR2 YYEKEE (reference sequence). In nucleotides, the CDR3 is TGTGCCAGCAGCTTTTGGACAGGGAACAATTCACCCCTCCACTTT. This sequence encodes CASSFWTGNNSPLHF. Full variable domain (missing parts from reference TRBV5-5 and TRBJ1-6): DAGVTQSPTHLIKTRGQQVTLRCSPISGHKSVSWYQQVLGQGPQFIFQYYEKEERGRGNFPDRFSARQFPNYSSELNVNALLLGDSALYLCASSFWTGNNSPLHFGNGTRLTVT.

This clone was picked up a small number of times. The V call is TRBV7-9, the J call TRBJ2-7, with D hard to call. CDR3 size: 12 residues. Between the trimmed V and J ends, which lost 3 bases and 2 bases, there was a span of 5 bases. Germline values: CDR1 SEHNR, CDR2 FQNEAQ (reference sequence). The CDR3 spells CASSFTAYEQYF. CDR3 bases: TGTGCCAGCAGCTTTACAGCCTACGAGCAGTACTTC.

This clone was seen a few times. The chain couples TRBV5-4 to TRBJ2-3; TRBD2 might be the D (5 bases). With 2 bases removed from V and 0 bases from J, the gap between germline ends came to 10 bases. The CDR3 covers 15 residues. The germline CDR1 and CDR2 sequences are SGHNT and YYREEE (reference sequence). In nucleotides, the CDR3 is TGTGCCAGCAGCTTAGCCGGGGATAGCACAGATACGCAGTATTTT. This sequence encodes CASSLAGDSTDTQYF.

The rearrangement joins TRBV29-1 to TRBJ2-7; D is possibly TRBD1 or TRBD2 (5 bases each). CDR3 length: 11 residues. CDR1 and CDR2 from the germline V gene are SQVTM and ANQGSEA. The germline V and J ends were trimmed by 7 bases and 4 bases, with 11 bases remaining between them. CDR3 loop: CSAGTEYEQYF. Here the CDR3 DNA reads TGCAGCGCCGGGACGGAGTACGAGCAGTACTTC.

J is TRBJ2-1 and V is TRBV10-3, with 8 positions matching TRBD1. J gave up 6 bases and V 11 bases, and 18 bases lay outside the gene matches. This CDR3 contains 16 residues. In germline, CDR1 is ENHRY, CDR2 SYGVKD. The CDR3 nucleotides are TGTGCCGTGAGGGGGCTCTCGACAGGGGCTGGCAATGAGCAGTTCTTC. This gives the protein CAVRGLSTGAGNEQFF.

Only a few counts were recorded for this clone. The genes are TRBV4-3 and TRBJ2-1; possibly TRBD2 for D (6 bases). The CDR3 is made up of 15 amino acids. Germline lookup yields CDR1 LGHNA and CDR2 YSLEER. Trimming left V 0 bases short and J 1 base short, with 7 bases between. The DNA for the CDR3 is TGCGCCAGCAGCCAAGAGGAGGGATCCTACAATGAGCAGTTCTTC. Translating it yields CASSQEEGSYNEQFF.

The chain couples TRBV5-1 to TRBJ2-3, with D maybe TRBD1 (6 bases). This CDR3 is 14 amino acids long. CDR1 is SGHRS and CDR2 is YFSETQ in the germline V gene. The V end was cut by 5 bases, the J end by 2 bases, with 12 bases between. DNA of the CDR3: TGCGCCAGCAGGATGGGGGCCGTCACAGATACGCAGTATTTT. Translated, it gives CASRMGAVTDTQYF.

The rearrangement links TRBV25-1 to TRBJ2-7; D may correspond to TRBD1 or TRBD2 (5 bases each). Germline V gene sequence: CDR1 MGHDK, CDR2 SYGVNS. CDR3 length equals 12 residues. Trimming left V 4 bases short and J 2 bases short, with 6 bases between. CDR3 in DNA: TGTGCCAGCAGTGTGGGGGCCTACGAGCAGTACTTC. The encoded protein is CASSVGAYEQYF.

The chain couples TRBV2 to TRBJ1-6; 9 positions match TRBD1. V lost 6 bases, J lost 7 bases, and 7 bases stayed unmatched. Germline V gives CDR1 SNHLY, CDR2 FYNNEI. The CDR3 is made up of 15 amino acids. The CDR3 bases are TGTGCCAGCAGCCTGGGACAGGGTAGGAATTCACCCCTCCACTTT. It yields the protein CASSLGQGRNSPLHF. The whole variable domain, filled in from reference TRBV2 and TRBJ1-6, reads EPEVTQTPSHQVTQMGQEVILRCVPISNHLYFYWYRQILGQKVEFLVSFYNNEISEKSEIFDDQFSVERPDGSNFTLKIRSTKLEDSAMYFCASSLGQGRNSPLHFGNGTRLTVT.

There are a few counts of this clone. The V call is TRBV28, the J call TRBJ2-1; TRBD1 is a possible D gene (6 bases). The germline gives CDR1 MDHEN, CDR2 SYDVKM. CDR3 length: 15 amino acids. The V and J ends lost 6 bases and 4 bases respectively, with 16 bases between them. CDR3 sequence reads: CASRATGLGYNEQFF. The CDR3 DNA is TGTGCCAGCAGGGCCACAGGGTTGGGGTACAATGAGCAGTTCTTC.

This clone showed up just a few times. This CDR3 is CASSPPGRHVTEAFF. DNA of the CDR3: TGTGCCAGCAGCCCACCTGGGAGGCATGTCACTGAAGCTTTCTTT. The rearrangement links TRBV7-2 to TRBJ1-1, with D unresolved. This CDR3 is 15 amino acids long. V was shortened by 5 bases and J by 4 bases, with 17 bases between the two germline ends. Germline loops: CDR1 SGHTA, CDR2 FQGNSA.

The chain recombines TRBV29-1 with TRBJ1-1; D is unresolved. Trimming pared 5 bases from V and 0 bases from J, leaving 10 bases between. The CDR3 extends over 13 amino acids. CDR1 and CDR2 (germline): SQVTM, ANQGSEA. The CDR3 coding sequence is TGCAGCGTTTTGGGGAGGATGAACACTGAAGCTTTCTTT. It is translated as CSVLGRMNTEAFF.

This clone was seen a handful of times. For the CDR3, the DNA is TGCGCCAGCAGCTTGCAGGCGGCTAGCGGCACCAATGAGCAGTTCTTC. Translating it yields CASSLQAASGTNEQFF. This sequence joins TRBV5-1 and TRBJ2-1, with 7 bases fitting TRBD2. CDR1 is SGHRS and CDR2 is YFSETQ in the germline V gene. The CDR3 spans 16 residues. V lost 1 base to trimming and J lost 6 bases; unmatched junction nucleotides: 10.

The chain couples TRBV9 to TRBJ2-3; 11 positions agree with TRBD2. Germline V gives CDR1 SGDLS, CDR2 YYNGEE. This CDR3 is built from 15 residues. V shed 3 bases, J shed 2 bases, and the junction held 2 bases outside the gene matches. The chain's CDR3 is CASSAGLADTDTQYF. The DNA for the CDR3 is TGTGCCAGCAGCGCGGGACTAGCGGACACAGATACGCAGTATTTT.

This clone occurred a few times. J is TRBJ2-1 and V is TRBV4-2, with D perhaps assigned TRBD1 or TRBD2 (5 bases each). Germline CDR1 LGHNA, CDR2 YNFKEQ. V lost 4 bases and J 8 bases, leaving 18 bases between the germline ends. The length of the CDR3 is 15 residues. The CDR3 bases are TGTGCCAGCAGCCGGGACGGAGGAGCTGGGGATGAGCAGTTCTTC. This translates into CASSRDGGAGDEQFF.